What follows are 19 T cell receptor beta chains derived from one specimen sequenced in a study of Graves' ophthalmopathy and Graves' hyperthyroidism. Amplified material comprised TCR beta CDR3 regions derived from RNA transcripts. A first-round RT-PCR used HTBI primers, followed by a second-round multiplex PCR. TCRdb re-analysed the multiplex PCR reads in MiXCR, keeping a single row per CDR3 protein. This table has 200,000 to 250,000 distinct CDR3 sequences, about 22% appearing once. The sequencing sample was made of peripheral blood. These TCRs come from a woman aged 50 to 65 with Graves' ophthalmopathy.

The DNA for the CDR3 is TGTGCCAGCAGTGCAGGACAGGGGGACGCTGAAGCTTTCTTT. Translated: CASSAGQGDAEAFF. The rearrangement uses TRBV6-4 and TRBJ1-1, with 10 bases aligning to TRBD1. Per germline, CDR1 MRHNA and CDR2 SNTAGT. V lost 4 bases, J lost 6 bases, and 5 bases stayed unmatched. This CDR3 is 14 amino acids long.

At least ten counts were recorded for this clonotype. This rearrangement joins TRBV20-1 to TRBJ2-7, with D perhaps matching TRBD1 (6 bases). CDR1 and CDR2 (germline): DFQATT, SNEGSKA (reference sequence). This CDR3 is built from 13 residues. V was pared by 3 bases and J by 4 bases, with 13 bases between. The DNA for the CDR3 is TGCAGTGCTAGCCTCGGCGGACAGTACGAGCAGTACTTC. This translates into CSASLGGQYEQYF.

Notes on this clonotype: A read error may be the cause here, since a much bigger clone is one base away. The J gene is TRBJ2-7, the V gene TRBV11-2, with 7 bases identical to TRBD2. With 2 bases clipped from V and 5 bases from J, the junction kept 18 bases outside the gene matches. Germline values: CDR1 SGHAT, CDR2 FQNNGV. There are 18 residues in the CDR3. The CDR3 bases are TGTGCCAGCAGCTTAATAGGGGTGGGGGGGACCTTAGGCCACGAGCAGTACTTC. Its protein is CASSLIGVGGTLGHEQYF.

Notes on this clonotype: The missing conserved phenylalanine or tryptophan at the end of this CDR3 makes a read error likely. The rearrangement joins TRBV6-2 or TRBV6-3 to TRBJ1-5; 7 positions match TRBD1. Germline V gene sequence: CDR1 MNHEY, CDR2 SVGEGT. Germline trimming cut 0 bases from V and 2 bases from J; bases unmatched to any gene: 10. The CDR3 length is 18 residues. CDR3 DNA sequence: TGTGCCAGCAGTTACTCTGCCGACAGGGATGTTGGCAATCAGCCCCAGCATATT. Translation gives CASSYSADRDVGNQPQHI.

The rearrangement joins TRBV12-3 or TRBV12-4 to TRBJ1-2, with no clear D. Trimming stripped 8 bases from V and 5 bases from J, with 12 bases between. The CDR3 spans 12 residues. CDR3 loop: CASWGWVYGYTF. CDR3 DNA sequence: TGTGCCAGCTGGGGATGGGTATATGGCTACACCTTC.

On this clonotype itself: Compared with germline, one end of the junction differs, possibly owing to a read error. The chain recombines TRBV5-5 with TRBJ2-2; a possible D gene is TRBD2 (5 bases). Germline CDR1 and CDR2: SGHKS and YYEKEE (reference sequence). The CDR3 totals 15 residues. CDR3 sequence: CASSLYSSNTGKLFF. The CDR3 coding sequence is TGTGCCAGCAGCTTGTACTCTAGTAACACCGGGAAGCTGTTTTTT.

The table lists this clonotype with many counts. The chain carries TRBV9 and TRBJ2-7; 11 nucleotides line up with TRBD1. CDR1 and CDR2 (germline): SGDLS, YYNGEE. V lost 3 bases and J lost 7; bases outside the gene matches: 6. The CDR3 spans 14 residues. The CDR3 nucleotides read TGTGCCAGCAGCGCAGGACAGGGGGCCAGGGAGCAGTACTTC. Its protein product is CASSAGQGAREQYF.

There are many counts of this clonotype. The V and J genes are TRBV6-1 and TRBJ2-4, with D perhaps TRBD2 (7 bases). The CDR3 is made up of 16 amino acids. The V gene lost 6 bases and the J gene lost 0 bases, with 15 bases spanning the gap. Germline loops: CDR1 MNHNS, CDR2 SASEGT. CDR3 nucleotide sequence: TGTGCCAGCAGACAGGGAGGGCCGATAGCCAAAAACATTCAGTACTTC. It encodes CASRQGGPIAKNIQYF.

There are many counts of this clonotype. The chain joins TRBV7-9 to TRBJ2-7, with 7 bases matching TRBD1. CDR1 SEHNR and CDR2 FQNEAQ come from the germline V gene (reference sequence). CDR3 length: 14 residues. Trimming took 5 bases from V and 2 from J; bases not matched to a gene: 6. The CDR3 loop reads CASSRLGQPYEQYF. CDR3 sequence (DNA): TGTGCCAGCAGCCGATTGGGACAGCCCTACGAGCAGTACTTC.

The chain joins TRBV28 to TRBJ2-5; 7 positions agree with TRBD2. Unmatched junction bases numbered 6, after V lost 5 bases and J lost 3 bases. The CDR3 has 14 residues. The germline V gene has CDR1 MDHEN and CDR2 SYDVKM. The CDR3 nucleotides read TGTGCCAGCAGTCCTGTGGGAGGGGAAGAGACCCAGTACTTC. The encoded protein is CASSPVGGEETQYF.

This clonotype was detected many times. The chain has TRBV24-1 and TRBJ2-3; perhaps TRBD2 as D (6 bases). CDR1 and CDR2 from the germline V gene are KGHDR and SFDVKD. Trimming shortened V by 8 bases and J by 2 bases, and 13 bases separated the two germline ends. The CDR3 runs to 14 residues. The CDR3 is CATKEAGLTDTQYF. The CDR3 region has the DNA TGTGCCACCAAGGAGGCGGGACTCACAGATACGCAGTATTTT.

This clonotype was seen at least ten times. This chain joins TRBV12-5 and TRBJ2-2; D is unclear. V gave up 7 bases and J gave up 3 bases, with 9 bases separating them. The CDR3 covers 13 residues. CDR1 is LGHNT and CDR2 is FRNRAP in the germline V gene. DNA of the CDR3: TGTGCTAGTGCGCGGAGTTACACCGGGGAGCTGTTTTTT. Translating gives CASARSYTGELFF. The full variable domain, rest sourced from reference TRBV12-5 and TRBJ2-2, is DARVTQTPRHKVTEMGQEVTMRCQPILGHNTVFWYRQTMMQGLELLAYFRNRAPLDDSGMPKDRFSAEMPDATLATLKIQPSEPRDSAVYFCASARSYTGELFFGEGSRLTVL.

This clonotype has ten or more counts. DNA for the CDR3: TGTGCCAGCTCACCAAAGGAATCGGGGGCAGAGACCCAGTACTTC. Encoded protein: CASSPKESGAETQYF. The chain has TRBV18 and TRBJ2-5; TRBD1 or TRBD2 may be the D gene (6 bases each). The V end lost 2 bases, the J end lost 4 bases, and 14 bases lay between the germline ends. The length of the CDR3 is 15 residues. Looked up from germline, CDR1 is KGHSH and CDR2 is LQKENI.

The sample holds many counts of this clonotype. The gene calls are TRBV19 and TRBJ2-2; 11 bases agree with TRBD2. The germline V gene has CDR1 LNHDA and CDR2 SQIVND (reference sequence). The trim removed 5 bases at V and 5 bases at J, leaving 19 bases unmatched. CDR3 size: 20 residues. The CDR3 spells CASSPTWTETSGTGTGELFF. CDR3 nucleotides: TGTGCCAGTAGTCCAACATGGACCGAGACTAGCGGGACAGGTACCGGGGAGCTGTTTTTT.

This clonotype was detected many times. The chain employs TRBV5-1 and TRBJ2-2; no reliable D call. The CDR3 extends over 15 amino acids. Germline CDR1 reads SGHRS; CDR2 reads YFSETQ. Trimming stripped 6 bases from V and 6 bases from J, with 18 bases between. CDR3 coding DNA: TGCGCCAGCAAAGGGTCAGAGTTGACGGCCGGGGAGCTGTTTTTT. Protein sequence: CASKGSELTAGELFF.

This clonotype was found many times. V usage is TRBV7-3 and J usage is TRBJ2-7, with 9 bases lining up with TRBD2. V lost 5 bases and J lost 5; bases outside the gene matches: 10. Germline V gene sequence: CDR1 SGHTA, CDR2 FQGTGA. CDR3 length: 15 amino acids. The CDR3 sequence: CASSLSGSGPHEQYF. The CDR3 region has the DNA TGTGCCAGCAGCCTTAGCGGGAGTGGTCCCCACGAGCAGTACTTC. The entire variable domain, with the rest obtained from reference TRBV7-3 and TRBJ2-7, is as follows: GAGVSQTPSNKVTEKGKYVELRCDPISGHTALYWYRQSLGQGPEFLIYFQGTGAADDSGLPNDRFFAVRPEGSVSTLKIQRTERGDSAVYLCASSLSGSGPHEQYFGPGTRLTVT.

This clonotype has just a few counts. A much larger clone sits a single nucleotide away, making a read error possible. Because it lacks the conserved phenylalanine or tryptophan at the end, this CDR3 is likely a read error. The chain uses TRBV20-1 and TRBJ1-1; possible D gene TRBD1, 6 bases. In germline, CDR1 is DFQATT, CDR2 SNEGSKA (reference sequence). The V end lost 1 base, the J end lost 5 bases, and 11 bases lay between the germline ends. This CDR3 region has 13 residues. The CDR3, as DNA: TGCAGTGCTAGAGCACCCCAGGGGACTGAAGCTTTCCTT. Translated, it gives CSARAPQGTEAFL.

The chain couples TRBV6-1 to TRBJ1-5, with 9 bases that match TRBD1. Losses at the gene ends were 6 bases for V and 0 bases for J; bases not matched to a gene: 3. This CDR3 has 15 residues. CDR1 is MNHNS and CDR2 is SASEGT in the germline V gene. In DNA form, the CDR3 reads TGTGCCAGCAGGGGGACAGGGAATAGCAATCAGCCCCAGCATTTT. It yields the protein CASRGTGNSNQPQHF.

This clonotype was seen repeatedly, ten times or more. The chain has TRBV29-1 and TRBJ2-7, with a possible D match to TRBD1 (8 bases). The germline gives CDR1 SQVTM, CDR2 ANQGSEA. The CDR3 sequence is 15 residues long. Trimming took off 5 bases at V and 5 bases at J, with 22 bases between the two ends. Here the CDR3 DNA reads TGCAGCGTTTGGGTAGGAGACAGGGGACTAAACGAGCAGTACTTC. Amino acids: CSVWVGDRGLNEQYF.